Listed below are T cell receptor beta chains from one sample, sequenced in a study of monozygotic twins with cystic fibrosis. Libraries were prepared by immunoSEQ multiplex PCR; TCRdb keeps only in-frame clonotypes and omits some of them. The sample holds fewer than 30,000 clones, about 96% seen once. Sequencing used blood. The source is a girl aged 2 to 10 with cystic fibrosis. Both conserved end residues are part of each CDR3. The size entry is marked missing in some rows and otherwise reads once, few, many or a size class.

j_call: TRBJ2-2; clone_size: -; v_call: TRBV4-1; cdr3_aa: CASSQEGSGLEIGELFF
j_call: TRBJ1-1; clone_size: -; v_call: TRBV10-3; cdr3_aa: CAIIITVMNTEAFF
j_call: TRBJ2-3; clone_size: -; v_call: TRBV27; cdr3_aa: CASSPPPRLAGGPDTQYF
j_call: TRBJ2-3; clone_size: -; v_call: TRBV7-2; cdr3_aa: CASSQSRTTPSTDTQYF
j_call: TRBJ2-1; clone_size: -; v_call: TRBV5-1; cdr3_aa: CASSLSRRPSYNEQFF
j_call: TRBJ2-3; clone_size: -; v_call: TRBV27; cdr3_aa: CASSSTGTVYTDTQYF
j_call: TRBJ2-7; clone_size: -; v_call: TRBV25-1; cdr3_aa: CASSPRTGAGEQYF
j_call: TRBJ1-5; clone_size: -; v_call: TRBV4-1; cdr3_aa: CASSLEAGGYNQPQHF
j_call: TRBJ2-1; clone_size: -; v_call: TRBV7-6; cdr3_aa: CASSPTLRSLYNEQFF
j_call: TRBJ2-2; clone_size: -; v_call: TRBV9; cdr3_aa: CASSVAGELFF
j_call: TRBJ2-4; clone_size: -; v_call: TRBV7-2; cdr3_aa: CASSFPTLAGEAKNIQYF
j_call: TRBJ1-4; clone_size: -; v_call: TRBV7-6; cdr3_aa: CASSLGPGPNEKLFF
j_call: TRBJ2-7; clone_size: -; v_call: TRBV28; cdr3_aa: CASSLSGGEQYF
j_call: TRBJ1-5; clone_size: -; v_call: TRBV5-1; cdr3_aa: CASSLGGVAQPQHF
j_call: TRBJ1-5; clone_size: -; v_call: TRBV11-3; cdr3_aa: CASSLGPGQSNQPQHF
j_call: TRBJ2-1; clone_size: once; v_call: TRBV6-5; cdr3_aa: CASTLRGLVNNEQFF
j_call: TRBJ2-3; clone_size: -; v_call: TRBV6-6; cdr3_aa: CASSRFSTDTQYF
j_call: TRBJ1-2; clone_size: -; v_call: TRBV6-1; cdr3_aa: CASSSQGNGYTF
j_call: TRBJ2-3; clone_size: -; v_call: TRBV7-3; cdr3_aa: CASSLQSSTDTQYF
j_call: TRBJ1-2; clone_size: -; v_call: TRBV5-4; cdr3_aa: CASSLPPGIVYTF
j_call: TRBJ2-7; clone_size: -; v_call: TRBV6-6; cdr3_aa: CASSYGLSSYEQYF
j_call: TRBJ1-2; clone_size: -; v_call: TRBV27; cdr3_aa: CASIRGEHGYTF
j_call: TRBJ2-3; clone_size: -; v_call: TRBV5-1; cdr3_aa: CASTPGGALTDTQYF